In this sample, the clone carrying this TCR beta chain turned up many times. This specimen comes from a study of read filtering for tumor transcriptome and immune sequencing. Per the germline V gene, CDR1 is SGHTS and CDR2 is YDEGEE. CDR3 length: 16 amino acids. The V end lost 1 base, the J end lost 8 bases, and 21 bases lay between the germline ends. This library used approximately 0.4 ug RNA and molecular barcoded adaptors spanning alpha/delta and beta/gamma chains. TCRdb ran MiXCR on the reads and lists one entry per CDR3 protein. The sample holds roughly 90,000 distinct CDR3 sequences, about 12% seen once.

The V and J genes are TRBV5-8 and TRBJ1-2; D is perhaps TRBD1 (6 bases). Specimen: a population of CD138-negative cells sorted from bone marrow. This TCR came from a donor at least 40 years old with multiple myeloma. The DNA of the CDR3 is TGTGCCAGCAGCTTGTTTTCTATTTCGGGGGCAGGCGGCTACACCTTC. Its protein is CASSLFSISGAGGYTF. Together with reference TRBV5-8 and TRBJ1-2, the CDR3 gives the full variable domain: EAGVTQSPTHLIKTRGQQATLRCSPISGHTSVYWYQQALGLGLQFLLWYDEGEERNRGNFPPRFSGRQFPNYSSELNVNALELEDSALYLCASSLFSISGAGGYTFGSGTRLTVV.